This T cell receptor (beta chain) stems from a study of Ad26.COV2.S vaccination and SARS-CoV-2 variants. V was shortened by 7 bases and J by 6 bases, with 22 bases between the two germline ends. This CDR3 comprises 16 residues. CDR1 is MDHEN, CDR2 SYDVKM, per germline. The repertoire was sequenced with immunoSEQ multiplex PCR; TCRdb's copy has only in-frame clones and lacks some. The data show some 480,000 clones, approximately 90% seen once. Described treatment: some 19 received Ad26.COV2.S at low or high dose, single or two shots; about 5 received placebo; per-sample allocation not given. After the first vaccine or placebo injection, samples were drawn on day 63.

The receptor was derived from a person aged 18-60 years who received the Ad26.COV2.S COVID-19 vaccine or a placebo. This chain joins TRBV28 and TRBJ1-5; maybe TRBD1 (6 bases). This specimen consisted of peripheral blood, obtained in a trial of Ad26.COV2.S vaccine versus placebo. The CDR3 here is CASTTGPQGVFQPQHF. The CDR3 region has the DNA TGTGCCAGCACTACGGGGCCACAGGGTGTTTTTCAGCCCCAGCATTTT. Combining the CDR3 with reference TRBV28 and TRBJ1-5 gives the whole variable domain DVKVTQSSRYLVKRTGEKVFLECVQDMDHENMFWYRQDPGLGLRLIYFSYDVKMKEKGDIPEGYSVSREKKERFSLILESASTNQTSMYLCASTTGPQGVFQPQHFGDGTRLSIL.